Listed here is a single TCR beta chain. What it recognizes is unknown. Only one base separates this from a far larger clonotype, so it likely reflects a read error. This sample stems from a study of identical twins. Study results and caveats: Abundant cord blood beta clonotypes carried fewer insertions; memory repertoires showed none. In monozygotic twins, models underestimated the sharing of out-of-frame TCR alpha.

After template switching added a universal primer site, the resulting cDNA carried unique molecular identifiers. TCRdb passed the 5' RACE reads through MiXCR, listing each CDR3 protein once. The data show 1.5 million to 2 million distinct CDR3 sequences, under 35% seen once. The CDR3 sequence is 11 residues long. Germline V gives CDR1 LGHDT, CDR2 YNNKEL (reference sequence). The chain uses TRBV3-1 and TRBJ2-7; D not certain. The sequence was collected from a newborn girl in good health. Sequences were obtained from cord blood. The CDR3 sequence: CAGSHNYEQYF. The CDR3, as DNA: TGTGCCGGCAGCCACAACTACGAGCAGTACTTC.